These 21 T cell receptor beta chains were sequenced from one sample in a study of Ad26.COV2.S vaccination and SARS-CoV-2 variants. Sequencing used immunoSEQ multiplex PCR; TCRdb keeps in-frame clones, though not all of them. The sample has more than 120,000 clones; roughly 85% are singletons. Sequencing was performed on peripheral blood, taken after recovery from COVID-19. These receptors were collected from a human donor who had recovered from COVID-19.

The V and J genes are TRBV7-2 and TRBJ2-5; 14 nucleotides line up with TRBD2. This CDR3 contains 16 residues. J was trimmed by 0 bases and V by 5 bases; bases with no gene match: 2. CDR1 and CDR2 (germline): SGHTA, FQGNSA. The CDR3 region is CASSAGLAGDQETQYF. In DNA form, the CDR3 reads TGTGCCAGCAGCGCGGGACTAGCGGGGGACCAAGAGACCCAGTACTTC.

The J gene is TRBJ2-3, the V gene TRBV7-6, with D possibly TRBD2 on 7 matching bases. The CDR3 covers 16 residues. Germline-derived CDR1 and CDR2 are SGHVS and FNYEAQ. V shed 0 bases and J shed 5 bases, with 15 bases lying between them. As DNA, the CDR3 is TGTGCCAGCAGCTTAGCGCCTGGGGGGGGCTTAGATACGCAGTATTTT. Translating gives CASSLAPGGGLDTQYF.

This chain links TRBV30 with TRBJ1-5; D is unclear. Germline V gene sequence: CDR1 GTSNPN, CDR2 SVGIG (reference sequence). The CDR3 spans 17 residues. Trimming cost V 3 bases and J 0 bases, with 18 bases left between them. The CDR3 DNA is TGTGCCTGGAGCTCAAGCCGCCACAAATATAGCAATCAGCCCCAGCATTTT. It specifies CAWSSSRHKYSNQPQHF.

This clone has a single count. The DNA of the CDR3 is TGTGCCAGCAGTTTAGGCGGGGGGTACACAGATACGCAGTATTTT. Its protein product is CASSLGGGYTDTQYF. The rearrangement joins TRBV28 to TRBJ2-3, with 8 bases aligning to TRBD2. This CDR3 contains 15 residues. V gave up 2 bases and J gave up 2 bases; unmatched junction bases: 3. Per germline, CDR1 MDHEN and CDR2 SYDVKM.

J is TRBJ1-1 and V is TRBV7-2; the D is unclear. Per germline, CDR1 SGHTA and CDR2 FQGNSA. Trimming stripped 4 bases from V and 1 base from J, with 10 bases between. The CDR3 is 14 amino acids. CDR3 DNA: TGTGCCAGCAGCTCGCAGGTCGGGAACACTGAAGCTTTCTTT. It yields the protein CASSSQVGNTEAFF.

This CDR3 reads CASSIPTNTEAFF. In nucleotides, the CDR3 is TGTGCCAGTAGCATCCCGACCAACACTGAAGCTTTCTTT. The J gene is TRBJ1-1, the V gene TRBV19; D gene unclear. Trimming removed 6 bases from V and 2 bases from J, with 10 bases in between. The V gene's germline CDR1 is LNHDA and CDR2 SQIVND (reference sequence). The length of the CDR3 is 13 residues.

DNA for the CDR3: TGTGCCAGCAGCTCACCCTCTTTGATACTGGGCACTGAAGCTTTCTTT. Translation: CASSSPSLILGTEAFF. The chain recombines TRBV7-2 with TRBJ1-1; no reliable D call. The ends were cut back, 4 bases at V and 4 bases at J, with 19 bases in the middle. The length of the CDR3 is 16 residues. CDR1 and CDR2 (germline): SGHTA, FQGNSA.

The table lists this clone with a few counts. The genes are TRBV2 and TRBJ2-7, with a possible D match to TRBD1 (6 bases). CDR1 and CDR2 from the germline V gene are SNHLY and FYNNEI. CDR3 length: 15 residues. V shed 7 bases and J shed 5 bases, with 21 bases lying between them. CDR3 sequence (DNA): TGTGCCAGCACCGTGATGGGGGCAGTCCAGGACGAGCAGTACTTC. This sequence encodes CASTVMGAVQDEQYF.

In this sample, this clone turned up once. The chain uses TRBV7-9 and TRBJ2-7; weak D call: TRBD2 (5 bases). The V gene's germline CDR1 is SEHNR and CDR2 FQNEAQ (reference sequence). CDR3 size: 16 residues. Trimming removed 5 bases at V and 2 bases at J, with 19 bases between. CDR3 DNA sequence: TGTGCCAGCAGCCAAACTACTGGACTGGCGACCTACGAGCAGTACTTC. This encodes CASSQTTGLATYEQYF.

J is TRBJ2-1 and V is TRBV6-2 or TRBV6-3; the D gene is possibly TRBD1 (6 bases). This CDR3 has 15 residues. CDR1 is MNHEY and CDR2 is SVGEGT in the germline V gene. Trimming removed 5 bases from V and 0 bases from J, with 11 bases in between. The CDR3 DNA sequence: TGTGCCAGCAGTAAGCAGGGGAGCTCCTACAATGAGCAGTTCTTC. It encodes CASSKQGSSYNEQFF.

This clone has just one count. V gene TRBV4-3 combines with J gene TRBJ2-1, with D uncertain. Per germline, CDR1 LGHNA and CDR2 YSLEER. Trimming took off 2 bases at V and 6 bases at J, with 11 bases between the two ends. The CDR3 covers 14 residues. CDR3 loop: CASSQPPPPNEQFF. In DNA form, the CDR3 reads TGCGCCAGCAGCCAACCCCCTCCACCCAATGAGCAGTTCTTC.

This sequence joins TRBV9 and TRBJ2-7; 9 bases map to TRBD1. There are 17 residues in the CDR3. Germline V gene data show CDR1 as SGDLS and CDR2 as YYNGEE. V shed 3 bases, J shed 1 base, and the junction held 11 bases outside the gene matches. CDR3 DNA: TGTGCCAGCAGCGCCCGCTTCCGGGACAGGGCATCCTACGAGCAGTACTTC. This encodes CASSARFRDRASYEQYF. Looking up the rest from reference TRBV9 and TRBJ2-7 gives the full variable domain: DSGVTQTPKHLITATGQRVTLRCSPRSGDLSVYWYQQSLDQGLQFLIQYYNGEERAKGNILERFSAQQFPDLHSELNLSSLELGDSALYFCASSARFRDRASYEQYFGPGTRLTVT.

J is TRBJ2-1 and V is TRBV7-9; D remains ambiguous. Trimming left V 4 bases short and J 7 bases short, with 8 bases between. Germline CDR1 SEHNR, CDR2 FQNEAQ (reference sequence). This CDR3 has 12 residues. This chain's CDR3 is CASSSKTNEQFF. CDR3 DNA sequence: TGTGCCAGCAGCTCAAAGACTAATGAGCAGTTCTTC.

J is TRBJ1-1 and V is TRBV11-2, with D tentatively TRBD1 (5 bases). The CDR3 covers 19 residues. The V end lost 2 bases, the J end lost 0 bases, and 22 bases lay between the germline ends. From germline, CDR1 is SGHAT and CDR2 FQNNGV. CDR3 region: CASSLPSGLIDTLNTEAFF. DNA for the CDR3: TGTGCCAGCAGCTTACCATCGGGACTTATCGATACGTTGAACACTGAAGCTTTCTTT.

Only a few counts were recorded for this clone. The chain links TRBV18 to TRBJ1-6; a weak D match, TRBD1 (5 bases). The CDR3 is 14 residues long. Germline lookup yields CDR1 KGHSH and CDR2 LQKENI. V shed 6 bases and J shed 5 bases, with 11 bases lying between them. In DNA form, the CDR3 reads TGTGCCAGCTCTGAGGCAGGGAATAATTCACCCCTCCACTTT. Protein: CASSEAGNNSPLHF. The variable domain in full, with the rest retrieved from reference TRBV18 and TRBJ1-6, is NAGVMQNPRHLVRRRGQEARLRCSPMKGHSHVYWYRQLPEEGLKFMVYLQKENIIDESGMPKERFSAEFPKEGPSILRIQQVVRGDSAAYFCASSEAGNNSPLHFGNGTRLTVT.

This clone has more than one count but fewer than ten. The CDR3 loop is CASSYLAGGLWQFF. Here the CDR3 DNA reads TGTGCCAGCAGCTATCTAGCGGGGGGGCTTTGGCAGTTCTTC. The V gene is TRBV7-8, the J gene TRBJ2-1; 12 bases map to TRBD2. The CDR3 consists of 14 residues. V shed 4 bases and J 12 bases; nucleotides not matched to a gene: 7. Germline CDR1 and CDR2: SGHVS and FQNEAQ.

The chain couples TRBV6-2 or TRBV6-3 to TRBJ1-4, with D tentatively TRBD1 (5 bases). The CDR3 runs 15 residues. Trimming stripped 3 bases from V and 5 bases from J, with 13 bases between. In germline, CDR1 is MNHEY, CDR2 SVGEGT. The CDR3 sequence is CASSYGGVNNEKLFF. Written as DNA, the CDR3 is TGTGCCAGCAGTTATGGAGGGGTGAACAATGAAAAACTGTTTTTT.

The CDR3 nucleotides read TGTGCCAGCAGGGGGACAGGGGGCTCCGGCTACACCTTC. Translation gives CASRGTGGSGYTF. The chain has TRBV2 and TRBJ1-2; 12 bases map to TRBD1. V lost 6 bases and J lost 8; bases outside the gene matches: 4. This CDR3 spans 13 amino acids. Per germline, CDR1 SNHLY and CDR2 FYNNEI. The variable domain in full, with the rest retrieved from reference TRBV2 and TRBJ1-2, is EPEVTQTPSHQVTQMGQEVILRCVPISNHLYFYWYRQILGQKVEFLVSFYNNEISEKSEIFDDQFSVERPDGSNFTLKIRSTKLEDSAMYFCASRGTGGSGYTFGSGTRLTVV.

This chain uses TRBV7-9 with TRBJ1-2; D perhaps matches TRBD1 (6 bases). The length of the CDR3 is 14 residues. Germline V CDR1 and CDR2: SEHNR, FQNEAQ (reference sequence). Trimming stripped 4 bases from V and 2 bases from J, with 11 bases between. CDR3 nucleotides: TGTGCCAGCAGCTCGTGGACAGAGAACTATGGCTACACCTTC. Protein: CASSSWTENYGYTF.

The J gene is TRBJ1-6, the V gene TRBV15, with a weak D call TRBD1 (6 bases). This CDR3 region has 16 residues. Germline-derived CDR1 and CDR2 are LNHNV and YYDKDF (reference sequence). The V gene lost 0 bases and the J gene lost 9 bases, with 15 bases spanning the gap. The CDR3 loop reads CATSRDSPGAGSPLHF. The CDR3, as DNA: TGTGCCACCAGCAGAGATTCGCCAGGGGCAGGTTCACCCCTCCACTTT.

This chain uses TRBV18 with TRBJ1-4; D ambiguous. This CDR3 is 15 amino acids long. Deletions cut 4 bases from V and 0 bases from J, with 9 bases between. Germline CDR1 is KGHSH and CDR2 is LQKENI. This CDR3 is CASSQAGATNEKLFF. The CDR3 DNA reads TGTGCCAGCTCACAAGCAGGAGCAACTAATGAAAAACTGTTTTTT. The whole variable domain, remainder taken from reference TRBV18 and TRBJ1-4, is NAGVMQNPRHLVRRRGQEARLRCSPMKGHSHVYWYRQLPEEGLKFMVYLQKENIIDESGMPKERFSAEFPKEGPSILRIQQVVRGDSAAYFCASSQAGATNEKLFFGSGTQLSVL.